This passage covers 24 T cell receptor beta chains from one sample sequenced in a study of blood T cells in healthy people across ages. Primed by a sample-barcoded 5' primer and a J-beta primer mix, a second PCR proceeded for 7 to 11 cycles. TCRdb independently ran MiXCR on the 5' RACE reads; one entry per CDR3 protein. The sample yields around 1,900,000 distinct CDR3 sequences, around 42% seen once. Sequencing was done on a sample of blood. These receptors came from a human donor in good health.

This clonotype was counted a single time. CDR3 nucleotides: TGTGCCAGCAGCTTTGGGGCCAGTTCAACGGGAGAGCAGTTCTTC. Protein sequence: CASSFGASSTGEQFF. The chain is built from TRBV7-2 and TRBJ2-1; D is possibly TRBD1 or TRBD2 (5 bases each). Germline CDR1 is SGHTA and CDR2 is FQGNSA. V lost 3 bases and J 10 bases, leaving 19 bases between the germline ends. The length of the CDR3 is 15 residues.

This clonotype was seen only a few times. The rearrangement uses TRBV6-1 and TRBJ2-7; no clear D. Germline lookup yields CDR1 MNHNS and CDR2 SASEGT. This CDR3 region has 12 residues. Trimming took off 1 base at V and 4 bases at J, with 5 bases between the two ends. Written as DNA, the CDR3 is TGTGCCAGCAGTGAAGGGCGATACGAGCAGTACTTC. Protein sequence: CASSEGRYEQYF.

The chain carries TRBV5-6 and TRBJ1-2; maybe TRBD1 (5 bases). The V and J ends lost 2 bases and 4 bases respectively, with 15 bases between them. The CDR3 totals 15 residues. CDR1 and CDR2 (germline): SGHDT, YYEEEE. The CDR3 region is CASSFSHTGTYGYTF. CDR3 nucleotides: TGTGCCAGCAGCTTCTCTCATACGGGGACCTATGGCTACACCTTC. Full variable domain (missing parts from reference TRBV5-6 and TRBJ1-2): DAGVTQSPTHLIKTRGQQVTLRCSPKSGHDTVSWYQQALGQGPQFIFQYYEEEERQRGNFPDRFSGHQFPNYSSELNVNALLLGDSALYLCASSFSHTGTYGYTFGSGTRLTVV.

As DNA, the CDR3 is TGTGCCGCCTCCAGGGACACTTATGGCTACACCTTC. As protein: CAASRDTYGYTF. The chain joins TRBV10-3 to TRBJ1-2; tentative D call: TRBD1 (6 bases). Looked up from germline, CDR1 is ENHRY and CDR2 is SYGVKD. This CDR3 contains 12 residues. With 11 bases removed from V and 5 bases from J, the gap between germline ends came to 15 bases.

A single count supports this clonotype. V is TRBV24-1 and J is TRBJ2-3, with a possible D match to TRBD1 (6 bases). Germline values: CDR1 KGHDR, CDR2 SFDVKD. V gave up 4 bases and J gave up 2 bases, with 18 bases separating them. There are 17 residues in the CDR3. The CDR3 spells CATSDSRTAQNTDTQYF. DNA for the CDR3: TGTGCCACCAGTGACTCCAGGACAGCCCAAAACACAGATACGCAGTATTTT.

The CDR3 DNA reads TGTGCCAGCAGTGATCGCGGGCAGGATAGCAATCAGCCCCAGCATTTT. Translation: CASSDRGQDSNQPQHF. V gene TRBV2 combines with J gene TRBJ1-5; D is unresolved. Deletions cut 3 bases from V and 0 bases from J, with 12 bases between. The CDR3 is 16 amino acids. Germline V CDR1 and CDR2: SNHLY, FYNNEI.

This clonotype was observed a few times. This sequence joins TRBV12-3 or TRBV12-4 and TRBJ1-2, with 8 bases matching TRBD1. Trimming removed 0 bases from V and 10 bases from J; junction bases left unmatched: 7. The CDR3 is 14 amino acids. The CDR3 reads CASSLAAGTGFYTF. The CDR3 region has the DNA TGTGCCAGCAGTTTAGCGGCCGGGACAGGTTTCTACACCTTC.

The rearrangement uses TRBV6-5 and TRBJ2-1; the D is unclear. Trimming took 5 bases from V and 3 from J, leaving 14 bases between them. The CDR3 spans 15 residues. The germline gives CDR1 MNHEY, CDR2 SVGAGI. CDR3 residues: CASSAQKNLYNEQFF. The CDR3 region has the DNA TGTGCCAGCAGTGCGCAGAAGAATCTCTACAATGAGCAGTTCTTC.

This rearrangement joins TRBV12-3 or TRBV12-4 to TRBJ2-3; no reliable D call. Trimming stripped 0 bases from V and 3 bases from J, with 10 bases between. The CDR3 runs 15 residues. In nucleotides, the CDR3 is TGTGCCAGCAGTTTAGCACTACCCGCGACAGATACGCAGTATTTT. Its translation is CASSLALPATDTQYF.

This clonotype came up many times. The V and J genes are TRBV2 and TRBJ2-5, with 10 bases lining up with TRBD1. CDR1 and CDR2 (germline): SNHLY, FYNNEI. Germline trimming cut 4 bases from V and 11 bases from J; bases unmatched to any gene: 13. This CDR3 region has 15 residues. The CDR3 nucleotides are TGTGCCAGCAGTGCCGGGACAGGGGAAATTGTGGAGCAGTACTTC. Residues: CASSAGTGEIVEQYF. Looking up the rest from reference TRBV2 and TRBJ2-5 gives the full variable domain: EPEVTQTPSHQVTQMGQEVILRCVPISNHLYFYWYRQILGQKVEFLVSFYNNEISEKSEIFDDQFSVERPDGSNFTLKIRSTKLEDSAMYFCASSAGTGEIVEQYFGPGTRLLVL.

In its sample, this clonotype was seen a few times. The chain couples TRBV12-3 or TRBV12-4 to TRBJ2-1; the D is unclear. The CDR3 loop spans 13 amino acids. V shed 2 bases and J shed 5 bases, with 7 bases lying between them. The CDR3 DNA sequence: TGTGCCAGCAGTTTAAACACTGACAATGAGCAGTTCTTC. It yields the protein CASSLNTDNEQFF.

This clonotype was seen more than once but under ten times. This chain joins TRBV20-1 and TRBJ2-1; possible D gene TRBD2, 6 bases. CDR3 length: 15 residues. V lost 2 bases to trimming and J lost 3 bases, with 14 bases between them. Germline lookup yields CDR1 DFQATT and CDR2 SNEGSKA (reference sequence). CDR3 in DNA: TGCAGTGCTAGACCCCGGGGGAGTCGCTACAATGAGCAGTTCTTC. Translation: CSARPRGSRYNEQFF.

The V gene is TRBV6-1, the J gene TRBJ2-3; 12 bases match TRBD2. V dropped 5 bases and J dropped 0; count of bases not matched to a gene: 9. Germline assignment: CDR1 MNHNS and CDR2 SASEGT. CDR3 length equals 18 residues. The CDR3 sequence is CASSTLAGGLTSTDTQYF. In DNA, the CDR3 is TGTGCCAGCAGTACACTAGCGGGGGGCCTCACTAGCACAGATACGCAGTATTTT.

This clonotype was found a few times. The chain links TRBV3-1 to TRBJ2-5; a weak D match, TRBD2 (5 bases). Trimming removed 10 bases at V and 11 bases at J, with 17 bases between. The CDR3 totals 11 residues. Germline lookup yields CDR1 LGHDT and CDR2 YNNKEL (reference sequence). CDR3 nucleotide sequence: TGTGCCACCCGACTATGCAATGAGCAGTACTTC. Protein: CATRLCNEQYF.

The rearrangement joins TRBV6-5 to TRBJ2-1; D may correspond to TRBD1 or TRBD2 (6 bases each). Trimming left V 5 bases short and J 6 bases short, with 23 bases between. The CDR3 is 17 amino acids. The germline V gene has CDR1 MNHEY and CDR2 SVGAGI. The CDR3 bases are TGTGCCAGCAGTCACTGGACCTCGGGGGCAGTTCCCAATGAGCAGTTCTTC. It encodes CASSHWTSGAVPNEQFF.

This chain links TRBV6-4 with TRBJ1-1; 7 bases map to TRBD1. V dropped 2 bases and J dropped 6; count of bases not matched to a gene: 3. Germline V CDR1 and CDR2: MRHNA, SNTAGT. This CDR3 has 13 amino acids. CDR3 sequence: CASSDTGVSEAFF. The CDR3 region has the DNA TGTGCCAGCAGTGACACAGGGGTTTCTGAAGCTTTCTTT.

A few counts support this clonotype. As DNA, the CDR3 is TGCGCCAGCAGTGAACAGGACAGAGGCTACGAGCAGTACTTC. It is translated as CASSEQDRGYEQYF. The V gene is TRBV10-2, the J gene TRBJ2-7; tentatively, D is TRBD1 (6 bases). Trimming removed 3 bases from V and 3 bases from J, with 12 bases in between. The germline V gene has CDR1 WSHSY and CDR2 SAAADI. CDR3 size: 14 residues.

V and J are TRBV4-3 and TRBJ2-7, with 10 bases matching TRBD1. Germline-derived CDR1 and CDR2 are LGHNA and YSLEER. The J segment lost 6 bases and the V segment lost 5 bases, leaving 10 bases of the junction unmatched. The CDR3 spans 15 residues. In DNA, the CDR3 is TGCGCCAGCAGCGACCCGGGACAGGGGACCTCCGAGCAGTACGTC. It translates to CASSDPGQGTSEQYV.

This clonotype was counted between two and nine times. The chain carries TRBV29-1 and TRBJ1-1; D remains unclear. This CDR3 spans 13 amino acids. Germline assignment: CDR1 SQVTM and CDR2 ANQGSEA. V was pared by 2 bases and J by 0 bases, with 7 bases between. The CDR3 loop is CSVELPMNTEAFF. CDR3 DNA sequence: TGCAGCGTTGAATTGCCTATGAACACTGAAGCTTTCTTT.

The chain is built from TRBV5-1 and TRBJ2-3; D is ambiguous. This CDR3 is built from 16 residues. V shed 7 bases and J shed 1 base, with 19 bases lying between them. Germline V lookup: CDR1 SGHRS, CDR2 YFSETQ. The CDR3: CASRLRLSPGTDTQYF. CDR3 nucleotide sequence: TGCGCCAGCCGCCTACGACTGTCGCCGGGCACAGATACGCAGTATTTT.

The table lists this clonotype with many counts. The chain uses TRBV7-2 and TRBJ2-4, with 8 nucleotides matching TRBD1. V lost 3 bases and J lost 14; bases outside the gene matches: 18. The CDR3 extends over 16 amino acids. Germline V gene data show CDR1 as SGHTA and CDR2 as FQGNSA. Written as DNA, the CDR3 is TGTGCCAGCAGCTTCCGCCCGCACGATCCGGGACAGGTGAAGTACTTC. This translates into CASSFRPHDPGQVKYF.

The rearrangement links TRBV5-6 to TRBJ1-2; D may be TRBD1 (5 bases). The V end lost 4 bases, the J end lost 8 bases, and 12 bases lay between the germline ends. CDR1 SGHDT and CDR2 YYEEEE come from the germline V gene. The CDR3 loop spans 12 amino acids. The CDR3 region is CASSPRQFGYTF. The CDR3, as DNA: TGTGCCAGCAGCCCTCGACAGTTCGGCTACACCTTC.

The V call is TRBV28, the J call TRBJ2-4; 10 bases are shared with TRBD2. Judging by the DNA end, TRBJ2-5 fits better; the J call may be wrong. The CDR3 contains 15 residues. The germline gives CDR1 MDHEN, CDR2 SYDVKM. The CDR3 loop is CASRPGAAGGETQYF. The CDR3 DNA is TGTGCCAGCCGTCCCGGGGCAGCGGGGGGGGAGACCCAGTACTTC.

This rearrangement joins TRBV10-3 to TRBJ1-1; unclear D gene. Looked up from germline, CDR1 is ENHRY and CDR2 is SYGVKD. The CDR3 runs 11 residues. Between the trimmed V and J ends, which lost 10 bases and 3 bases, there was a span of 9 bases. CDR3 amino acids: CATQLDTEAFF. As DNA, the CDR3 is TGTGCCACCCAACTGGACACTGAAGCTTTCTTT.